The subject of this entry is one T cell receptor beta chain. Its antigen is currently unknown. This sample stems from a study of OX40 agonist ivuxolimab in advanced cancers. About the research overall: Every 2 weeks, ivuxolimab was infused into the patients intravenously at between 0.01 and 10 mg/kg.

Notes on the study in general: There were, on average, more expanded clones in CD8+ T cells than in CD4+. Partial responders dosed at 0.1-3.0 mg/kg displayed clonal expansion ranking among the lowest. Some nonresponders additionally presented with little normalized T-cell clonal expansion.

This table comes from immunoSEQ multiplex PCR, and its TCRdb copy is limited to in-frame clones, with some not included. This sample has about 60,000 clones; 70% to 90% occur once, and the top ten carry around 5%. CDR3 length: 16 amino acids. Germline trimming cut 1 base from V and 5 bases from J; bases unmatched to any gene: 7. Germline V gene sequence: CDR1 SGHTA, CDR2 FQGNSA. The sequence was obtained from an adult with an advanced solid tumor such as melanoma, head and neck, liver or kidney cancer. This specimen was CD4+ or CD8+ T cells sorted from blood, taken in a trial of the OX40 agonist ivuxolimab. The chain is built from TRBV7-2 and TRBJ2-1; 8 positions agree with TRBD2. DNA for the CDR3: TGTGCCAGCAGCTTAGTTTTAGCGGGGTCCCACAATGAGCAGTTCTTC. The encoded protein is CASSLVLAGSHNEQFF.